Shown below are 31 T cell receptor beta chains from a single sample sequenced in a study of blood T cell repertoires in COVID-19. Method: immunoSEQ multiplex PCR; TCRdb's copy keeps in-frame clones and lacks some. Of some 80,000 clones in the sample, around nine tenths were seen once. Sequencing was carried out using peripheral blood. The source of these receptors is a human donor in a cohort sampled during active COVID-19.

This chain uses TRBV18 with TRBJ2-7, with a tentative D call TRBD2 (5 bases). Trimming removed 4 bases from V and 7 bases from J, with 17 bases in between. CDR1 and CDR2 (germline): KGHSH, LQKENI. The CDR3 has 14 residues. This CDR3 is CASSQGPGVGEQYF. CDR3 nucleotides: TGTGCCAGCTCACAGGGTCCCGGGGTCGGGGAGCAGTACTTC.

This clone was seen more than once but under ten times. V gene TRBV9 combines with J gene TRBJ2-3; 8 nucleotides match TRBD1. V shed 4 bases, J shed 6 bases, and the junction held 7 bases outside the gene matches. The CDR3 is made up of 14 amino acids. Germline V lookup: CDR1 SGDLS, CDR2 YYNGEE. DNA of the CDR3: TGTGCCAGCAGCAAGGGACAGGCGGGGGATACGCAGTATTTT. Translated: CASSKGQAGDTQYF.

The chain is built from TRBV16 and TRBJ2-1; 11 bases align to TRBD1. Per germline, CDR1 KGHSY and CDR2 FQNENV. The CDR3 is 15 residues long. J was trimmed by 15 bases and V by 2 bases; bases with no gene match: 12. CDR3 sequence reads: CASSQVRTGGLGLFF. As DNA, the CDR3 is TGTGCCAGCAGCCAAGTCAGGACAGGGGGCTTGGGTTTGTTCTTC.

This chain uses TRBV5-1 with TRBJ2-3; D unclear. The CDR3 is 16 amino acids. V lost 4 bases and J 0 bases, leaving 15 bases between the germline ends. Looked up from germline, CDR1 is SGHRS and CDR2 is YFSETQ. The CDR3 loop is CASSLPHSLSTDTQYF. The CDR3, as DNA: TGCGCCAGCAGCCTTCCGCATAGTCTTAGCACAGATACGCAGTATTTT.

V is TRBV29-1 and J is TRBJ2-7; 7 bases agree with TRBD2. Per the germline V gene, CDR1 is SQVTM and CDR2 is ANQGSEA. The length of the CDR3 is 12 residues. V lost 6 bases, J lost 3 bases, and 5 bases stayed unmatched. The chain's CDR3 is CSVGEGFYEQYF. CDR3 nucleotide sequence: TGCAGCGTGGGGGAGGGCTTCTACGAGCAGTACTTC.

The CDR3 DNA follows: TGTGCCAGCAGTTTCTGGGCGGAGGGCGAGCAGTACTTC. This encodes CASSFWAEGEQYF. The chain uses TRBV27 and TRBJ2-7; D is possibly TRBD2 (6 bases). Germline loops: CDR1 MNHEY, CDR2 SMNVEV (reference sequence). The germline V and J ends were trimmed by 3 bases and 6 bases, with 12 bases remaining between them. CDR3 length: 13 amino acids.

This rearrangement joins TRBV28 to TRBJ2-1; the D is unclear. Germline lookup yields CDR1 MDHEN and CDR2 SYDVKM. V was shortened by 5 bases and J by 2 bases, with 4 bases between the two germline ends. The CDR3 length is 12 residues. This CDR3 is CASSQTYNEQFF. The CDR3 nucleotides are TGTGCCAGCAGTCAAACCTACAATGAGCAGTTCTTC. Combining the CDR3 with reference TRBV28 and TRBJ2-1 gives the whole variable domain DVKVTQSSRYLVKRTGEKVFLECVQDMDHENMFWYRQDPGLGLRLIYFSYDVKMKEKGDIPEGYSVSREKKERFSLILESASTNQTSMYLCASSQTYNEQFFGPGTRLTVL.

This clone was detected a few times. The chain uses TRBV7-9 and TRBJ1-6; the match to TRBD1 covers 7 bases. Trimming at V came to 5 bases and at J to 2 bases, leaving 6 bases not matched to a gene. CDR1 SEHNR and CDR2 FQNEAQ come from the germline V gene (reference sequence). The CDR3 consists of 16 residues. CDR3 bases: TGTGCCAGCAGCAGAGAGACAGGGACCTATAATTCACCCCTCCACTTT. This encodes CASSRETGTYNSPLHF.

This chain links TRBV28 with TRBJ2-7; 10 nucleotides match TRBD2. J gave up 2 bases and V 4 bases, and 5 bases lay outside the gene matches. This CDR3 comprises 15 residues. Germline CDR1 and CDR2: MDHEN and SYDVKM. CDR3 region: CASSSRLAGTYEQYF. The CDR3, as DNA: TGTGCCAGCAGTTCCCGACTAGCGGGTACCTACGAGCAGTACTTC.

The chain employs TRBV29-1 and TRBJ1-2, with D perhaps TRBD1 (6 bases). The CDR3 runs 14 residues. The V and J ends lost 3 bases and 3 bases respectively, with 14 bases between them. Germline V gene data show CDR1 as SQVTM and CDR2 as ANQGSEA. CDR3 amino acids: CSVEGGRGYYGYTF. The CDR3 nucleotides read TGCAGCGTTGAGGGGGGGCGCGGGTACTATGGCTACACCTTC. Drawing the rest from reference TRBV29-1 and TRBJ1-2, the complete variable domain is SAVISQKPSRDICQRGTSLTIQCQVDSQVTMMFWYRQQPGQSLTLIATANQGSEATYESGFVIDKFPISRPNLTFSTLTVSNMSPEDSSIYLCSVEGGRGYYGYTFGSGTRLTVV.

Note on this clone: Other DNA sequences in the sample encode the same CDR3. CDR3 nucleotides: TGCAGCGTAGATAGCTCTGGGGCCAACGTCCTGACTTTC. Translation gives CSVDSSGANVLTF. V gene TRBV29-1 combines with J gene TRBJ2-6; D is uncertain. The V end lost 6 bases, the J end lost 0 bases, and 6 bases lay between the germline ends. This CDR3 has 13 amino acids. Germline V gene data show CDR1 as SQVTM and CDR2 as ANQGSEA.

V usage is TRBV24-1 and J usage is TRBJ1-1, with D possibly being TRBD1 (6 bases). Trimming shortened V by 6 bases and J by 8 bases, and 12 bases separated the two germline ends. This CDR3 region has 12 residues. CDR1 and CDR2 (germline): KGHDR, SFDVKD. Here the CDR3 DNA reads TGTGCCACCAGTCGACAGGTCAAGGAAGCTTTCTTT. Translating it yields CATSRQVKEAFF.

This clone came up a few times. This rearrangement joins TRBV28 to TRBJ1-2, with D perhaps TRBD1 (5 bases). Trimming pared 10 bases from V and 4 bases from J, leaving 16 bases between. The germline gives CDR1 MDHEN, CDR2 SYDVKM. There are 13 residues in the CDR3. CDR3 region: CATCADRIYGYTF. The CDR3 nucleotides read TGTGCCACCTGTGCCGACAGAATCTATGGCTACACCTTC.

This clone was detected a few times. The chain recombines TRBV2 with TRBJ1-4; D may be TRBD1 (6 bases). The ends were cut back, 3 bases at V and 7 bases at J, with 15 bases in the middle. Looked up from germline, CDR1 is SNHLY and CDR2 is FYNNEI. CDR3 length: 15 amino acids. CDR3 residues: CASSDRALGGEKLFF. Written as DNA, the CDR3 is TGTGCCAGCAGTGATCGAGCTTTAGGGGGTGAAAAACTGTTTTTT.

This clone was picked up many times. The V gene is TRBV6-5, the J gene TRBJ1-4, with no clear D. CDR3 length: 14 residues. V was clipped by 1 base and J by 2 bases, with 5 bases between them. The germline CDR1 and CDR2 sequences are MNHEY and SVGAGI. The DNA of the CDR3 is TGTGCCAGCAGTTACTACGGGACTAATGAAAAACTGTTTTTT. Amino acid sequence: CASSYYGTNEKLFF.

This clone has only one observation. The chain employs TRBV20-1 and TRBJ2-1; 7 positions match TRBD2. Germline-derived CDR1 and CDR2 are DFQATT and SNEGSKA (reference sequence). Unmatched junction bases numbered 10, after V lost 6 bases and J lost 14 bases. The CDR3 has 11 residues. CDR3 sequence reads: CSASPLGRKFF. As DNA, the CDR3 is TGCAGTGCATCCCCCCTCGGGAGGAAGTTCTTC.

The rearrangement uses TRBV16 and TRBJ2-1; D unclear. CDR3 length equals 13 residues. V dropped 1 base and J dropped 9 bases, with 10 bases sitting between them. Per the germline V gene, CDR1 is KGHSY and CDR2 is FQNENV. The DNA for the CDR3 is TGTGCCAGCAGCCAATTAGCCAGATCTGAGCAGTTCTTC. This codes for CASSQLARSEQFF.

The chain is built from TRBV24-1 and TRBJ2-1, with a tentative D call TRBD2 (6 bases). The CDR3 contains 16 residues. Trimming removed 4 bases from V and 5 bases from J, with 17 bases in between. Germline V gene data show CDR1 as KGHDR and CDR2 as SFDVKD. In nucleotides, the CDR3 is TGTGCCACCAGTGAAACGGTGGGAGGAGTTGACAATGAGCAGTTCTTC. It encodes CATSETVGGVDNEQFF.

The sample holds a few counts of this clone. The genes are TRBV25-1 and TRBJ1-5, with TRBD1 matching 9 bases. The germline V gene has CDR1 MGHDK and CDR2 SYGVNS. There are 17 residues in the CDR3. V was pared by 1 base and J by 7 bases, with 11 bases of the junction left unmatched. CDR3 coding DNA: TGTGCCAGCAGTGAATCTCCGGGACAGGGTCCAGGGCAGCCCCAGCATTTT. Translation: CASSESPGQGPGQPQHF.

The CDR3 coding sequence is TGCGCCAACAATACTGGGGCCAACGTCCTGACTTTC. Amino acids: CANNTGANVLTF. V usage is TRBV23-1 and J usage is TRBJ2-6; no clear D gene. TRBV23-1 is designated an ORF whose function remains uncertain. The V end was cut by 10 bases, the J end by 2 bases, with 6 bases between. The CDR3 contains 12 residues.

V and J are TRBV28 and TRBJ1-4; 11 nucleotides agree with TRBD1. The ends lost 6 bases at V and 8 bases at J; junction bases unmatched: 5. Germline-derived CDR1 and CDR2 are MDHEN and SYDVKM. This CDR3 has 14 residues. The CDR3 DNA follows: TGTGCCAGCAGGACCGGGACAGGGGGGGAAAAACTGTTTTTT. It specifies CASRTGTGGEKLFF.

This rearrangement joins TRBV7-7 to TRBJ2-5; D possibly corresponds to TRBD2 (7 bases). Germline V lookup: CDR1 SSHAT, CDR2 FNYEAQ (reference sequence). This CDR3 contains 15 residues. V was trimmed by 6 bases and J by 4 bases, leaving 18 bases between them. The CDR3 DNA sequence: TGTGCCAGCAGTCCCCCGCGGGGGCGGGGAGAGACCCAGTACTTC. Amino acids: CASSPPRGRGETQYF.

The chain uses TRBV4-3 and TRBJ2-7; 11 bases map to TRBD1. This CDR3 is 18 amino acids long. CDR1 and CDR2 from the germline V gene are LGHNA and YSLEER. V lost 2 bases and J lost 2; bases outside the gene matches: 11. The CDR3: CASSQRTGGEGLPYEQYF. CDR3 sequence (DNA): TGCGCCAGCAGCCAAAGGACAGGGGGCGAAGGTCTCCCCTACGAGCAGTACTTC.

This chain links TRBV11-3 with TRBJ2-3, with a weak D call TRBD2 (5 bases). CDR1 SGHNT and CDR2 YENEEA come from the germline V gene. The CDR3 length is 15 residues. Trimming took off 1 base at V and 0 bases at J, with 8 bases between the two ends. CDR3 coding DNA: TGTGCCAGCAGCTTAGGAACTAGTAGCACAGATACGCAGTATTTT. Protein sequence: CASSLGTSSTDTQYF.

The chain carries TRBV5-4 and TRBJ1-6; D not resolved. The CDR3 covers 14 residues. Trimming left V 5 bases short and J 10 bases short, with 16 bases between. Germline V gene data show CDR1 as SGHNT and CDR2 as YYREEE (reference sequence). The CDR3 reads CASRKGGRGSPLHF. The CDR3 DNA reads as TGTGCCAGCAGAAAAGGCGGAAGAGGCTCACCCCTCCACTTT.

The count of this clone is one. V is TRBV7-2 and J is TRBJ2-1; the match to TRBD2 covers 7 bases. CDR1 and CDR2 from the germline V gene are SGHTA and FQGNSA. J was trimmed by 4 bases and V by 1 base; bases with no gene match: 7. The CDR3 has 16 amino acids. CDR3: CASSLGGGGPYNEQFF. The CDR3 coding sequence is TGTGCCAGCAGCTTAGGGGGGGGAGGGCCGTACAATGAGCAGTTCTTC.

This chain joins TRBV4-1 and TRBJ1-2, with a possible D match to TRBD1 (6 bases). The V gene's germline CDR1 is MGHRA and CDR2 YSYEKL. V was cut by 3 bases and J by 8 bases, with 13 bases left in between. There are 13 residues in the CDR3. The CDR3 DNA sequence: TGCGCCAGCAGCCAGGCGGGGGCAAGAGGCTACACCTTC. Amino acids: CASSQAGARGYTF.

The chain recombines TRBV29-1 with TRBJ2-5, with a tentative D call TRBD2 (6 bases). CDR3 size: 12 residues. In germline, CDR1 is SQVTM, CDR2 ANQGSEA. Trimming took off 7 bases at V and 5 bases at J, with 14 bases between the two ends. CDR3 amino acids: CSGFRRAETQYF. CDR3 DNA sequence: TGCAGCGGATTTCGGAGGGCGGAGACCCAGTACTTC.

The chain carries TRBV3-1 (or the pseudogene TRBV3-2) and TRBJ2-4; the match to TRBD2 covers 11 bases. Germline-derived CDR1 and CDR2 are LGHDT and YNNKEL (reference sequence). The CDR3 is made up of 16 amino acids. V was pared by 3 bases and J by 6 bases, with 7 bases of the junction left unmatched. The CDR3 DNA reads TGTGCCAGCAGCCATTTCTTTAGCGGGAGGGCAAACATTCAGTACTTC. Translation gives CASSHFFSGRANIQYF.

The chain joins TRBV4-3 to TRBJ1-2; D not resolved. Trimming stripped 1 base from V and 3 bases from J, with 15 bases between. Per the germline V gene, CDR1 is LGHNA and CDR2 is YSLEER. This CDR3 has 16 residues. The CDR3 region is CASSQGGWSRHYGYTF. The DNA of the CDR3 is TGCGCCAGCAGCCAAGGCGGGTGGAGCAGGCACTATGGCTACACCTTC.

The V gene is TRBV5-6, the J gene TRBJ1-2; a weak D match, TRBD1 (5 bases). Trimming removed 4 bases at V and 4 bases at J, with 17 bases between. Germline V lookup: CDR1 SGHDT, CDR2 YYEEEE. This CDR3 is built from 15 residues. The CDR3 nucleotides are TGTGCCAGCAGCCTTACAGGAGTCCGTCCCTATGGCTACACCTTC. This sequence encodes CASSLTGVRPYGYTF. Based on the CDR3 plus reference TRBV5-6 and TRBJ1-2, the full variable domain is DAGVTQSPTHLIKTRGQQVTLRCSPKSGHDTVSWYQQALGQGPQFIFQYYEEEERQRGNFPDRFSGHQFPNYSSELNVNALLLGDSALYLCASSLTGVRPYGYTFGSGTRLTVV.